This paragraph reports one T cell receptor (beta chain). The source of the sample is a study of shared clonotypes between healthy human individuals. Trimming removed 7 bases from V and 1 base from J, with 11 bases in between. Per the germline V gene, CDR1 is MDHEN and CDR2 is SYDVKM. The CDR3 length is 14 residues. Produced via immunoSEQ multiplex PCR; TCRdb's table is partial and in-frame only. The profile shows about 770,000 clones, over 60% of them singletons. This TCR came from a woman in her twenties or thirties in good health. The rearrangement joins TRBV28 to TRBJ1-3, with D possibly TRBD1 on 5 matching bases. The sequencing input was memory CD4+ T cells sorted from blood. Sample subset: CD45RA-negative fraction. This chain's CDR3 is CASTPAGSGNTIYF. Written as DNA, the CDR3 is TGTGCCAGCACCCCGGCAGGGTCTGGAAACACCATATATTTT.